These 28 T cell receptor beta chains were all obtained from the same sample, sequenced in a study of shared clonotypes between healthy human individuals. Data came from immunoSEQ multiplex PCR; TCRdb stores just in-frame clones and leaves some out. The table has about 110,000 clones, roughly 70% seen once. The material sequenced was memory CD8+ T cells sorted from blood. Sample subset: CD45RO+ cells pooled with CCR7-negative TemRA cells. Receptors were obtained from a woman under 40 in good health.

The rearrangement uses TRBV5-1 and TRBJ2-7; the match to TRBD2 covers 7 bases. The CDR3 spans 16 residues. CDR1 and CDR2 from the germline V gene are SGHRS and YFSETQ. The ends lost 3 bases at V and 0 bases at J; junction bases unmatched: 9. The CDR3 DNA follows: TGCGCCAGCAGCTACCTCGGGGGGAGTTACTCCTACGAGCAGTACTTC. It translates to CASSYLGGSYSYEQYF.

The sample holds a few counts of this clone. The chain carries TRBV25-1 and TRBJ2-5; maybe TRBD1 (5 bases). The CDR3 extends over 18 amino acids. Germline CDR1 MGHDK, CDR2 SYGVNS. The V end was cut by 7 bases, the J end by 2 bases, with 26 bases between. In DNA form, the CDR3 reads TGTGCCAGCACCTTCCCCCCACTCCGGCAGGGCCTACAAGAGACCCAGTACTTC. Protein: CASTFPPLRQGLQETQYF.

This clone was seen at least ten times. V is TRBV21-1 and J is TRBJ1-4; no check of the table's D call, TRBD1, against the DNA was made. TRBV21-1 is noted as a pseudogene. This CDR3 has 16 amino acids. CDR3 sequence reads: CASSKEVDSPNEKLFF. The CDR3 DNA is TGTGCCAGCAGCAAAGAGGTCGACAGCCCTAATGAAAAACTGTTTTTT.

This clone was detected only a few times. The rearrangement uses TRBV9 and TRBJ2-7; D gene ambiguous. V was clipped by 4 bases and J by 0 bases, with 17 bases between them. Germline loops: CDR1 SGDLS, CDR2 YYNGEE. The length of the CDR3 is 16 residues. Here the CDR3 reads CASSLGGGSSSYEQYF. In DNA form, the CDR3 reads TGTGCCAGCAGCCTGGGTGGCGGCTCGAGCTCCTACGAGCAGTACTTC. Combining the CDR3 with reference TRBV9 and TRBJ2-7 gives the whole variable domain DSGVTQTPKHLITATGQRVTLRCSPRSGDLSVYWYQQSLDQGLQFLIQYYNGEERAKGNILERFSAQQFPDLHSELNLSSLELGDSALYFCASSLGGGSSSYEQYFGPGTRLTVT.

The table lists this clone with many counts. The sample has other DNA sequences that encode this CDR3 too. V and J are TRBV7-9 and TRBJ2-1; 8 nucleotides agree with TRBD2. This CDR3 spans 16 amino acids. V trimming: 5 bases; J trimming: 0 bases; junction bases outside the gene matches: 6. Germline-derived CDR1 and CDR2 are SEHNR and FQNEAQ (reference sequence). CDR3 sequence: CASSPPGGSSYNEQFF. CDR3 coding DNA: TGTGCCAGCAGCCCACCGGGGGGGAGCTCCTACAATGAGCAGTTCTTC. The entire variable domain, with the rest obtained from reference TRBV7-9 and TRBJ2-1, is as follows: DTGVSQNPRHKITKRGQNVTFRCDPISEHNRLYWYRQTLGQGPEFLTYFQNEAQLEKSRLLSDRFSAERPKGSFSTLEIQRTEQGDSAMYLCASSPPGGSSYNEQFFGPGTRLTVL.

Comments on this clone: A much larger clone differs from this one at a single base, so this may be a read error. The V gene is TRBV2, the J gene TRBJ1-5, with D possibly TRBD1 on 6 matching bases. Germline CDR1 is SNHLY and CDR2 is FYNNEI. Trimming took off 2 bases at V and 2 bases at J, with 7 bases between the two ends. CDR3 length: 14 amino acids. The chain's CDR3 is CASSERGGNQPQHF. In nucleotides, the CDR3 is TGTGCCAGCAGTGAAAGGGGGGGCAATCAGCCCCAGCATTTT.

In the case of this clone: Other DNA sequences within the sample encode an identical CDR3. This rearrangement joins TRBV9 to TRBJ2-3; D may be TRBD1 or TRBD2 (5 bases each). Per the germline V gene, CDR1 is SGDLS and CDR2 is YYNGEE. This CDR3 is 12 amino acids long. V lost 3 bases and J lost 6, with 8 bases in between. CDR3 in DNA: TGTGCCAGCAGCGGCGAGGGGGATACGCAGTATTTT. It specifies CASSGEGDTQYF.

V usage is TRBV6-5 and J usage is TRBJ1-1, with D uncertain. Per germline, CDR1 MNHEY and CDR2 SVGAGI. The CDR3 runs to 13 residues. Deletions cut 5 bases from V and 0 bases from J, with 7 bases between. DNA for the CDR3: TGTGCCAGCAGTCCCTCCATGAACACTGAAGCTTTCTTT. Encoded protein: CASSPSMNTEAFF.

This clone was observed once. This chain links TRBV27 with TRBJ2-3, with 9 bases lining up with TRBD2. In germline, CDR1 is MNHEY, CDR2 SMNVEV (reference sequence). J gave up 6 bases and V 5 bases, and 18 bases lay outside the gene matches. CDR3 length: 18 amino acids. As DNA, the CDR3 is TGTGCCAGCAGTCTGAGTGGTAGCGGGAGAAGAAAGGACGATACGCAGTATTTT. Protein: CASSLSGSGRRKDDTQYF.

The J gene is TRBJ1-1, the V gene TRBV7-3; D remains unclear. Germline V gene data show CDR1 as SGHTA and CDR2 as FQGTGA. This CDR3 has 13 amino acids. Trimming took 5 bases from V and 5 from J, leaving 12 bases between them. The CDR3 here is CASSRTDGTEAFF. The CDR3, as DNA: TGTGCCAGCAGCCGAACGGATGGGACTGAAGCTTTCTTT.

V usage is TRBV5-1 and J usage is TRBJ2-3; 7 bases fit TRBD1. The CDR3 totals 13 residues. Germline trimming cut 7 bases from V and 2 bases from J; bases unmatched to any gene: 4. Germline V lookup: CDR1 SGHRS, CDR2 YFSETQ. CDR3 sequence: CASRTGSTDTQYF. Written as DNA, the CDR3 is TGCGCCAGCCGGACAGGTTCCACAGATACGCAGTATTTT.

This clone was seen only a few times. The rearrangement joins TRBV4-1 to TRBJ2-1; 8 nucleotides align to TRBD2. The CDR3 extends over 16 amino acids. Germline V lookup: CDR1 MGHRA, CDR2 YSYEKL. V gave up 0 bases and J gave up 6 bases; unmatched junction bases: 7. The chain's CDR3 is CASSQDRTSIGNEQFF. For the CDR3, the DNA is TGCGCCAGCAGCCAAGACCGGACTAGCATAGGCAATGAGCAGTTCTTC.

This clone was seen at least ten times. The rearrangement uses TRBV6-4 and TRBJ2-1, with 8 nucleotides matching TRBD2. The V gene's germline CDR1 is MRHNA and CDR2 SNTAGT. The CDR3 has 15 residues. J was trimmed by 9 bases and V by 2 bases; bases with no gene match: 9. The CDR3: CASSDRAGDMSEQFF. The CDR3, as DNA: TGTGCCAGCAGTGACCGAGCGGGAGATATGAGTGAGCAGTTCTTC.

This clone turned up a few times. This rearrangement joins TRBV25-1 to TRBJ2-7, with D tentatively TRBD2 (5 bases). The V end was cut by 4 bases, the J end by 5 bases, with 18 bases between. Per germline, CDR1 MGHDK and CDR2 SYGVNS. The CDR3 runs to 15 residues. CDR3 coding DNA: TGTGCCAGCAGTGTTAACGAGGGAAATCCTCACGAGCAGTACTTC. This sequence encodes CASSVNEGNPHEQYF.

The chain combines TRBV4-1 with TRBJ2-3; TRBD1 matches 9 bases. The length of the CDR3 is 18 residues. V was clipped by 5 bases and J by 3 bases; unmatched bases: 15. Germline V CDR1 and CDR2: MGHRA, YSYEKL. CDR3 in DNA: TGCGCCAGCAGCTGGGGACAGGGAGGTTGGGTGTGGACAGATACGCAGTATTTT. Amino acid sequence: CASSWGQGGWVWTDTQYF.

The genes are TRBV2 and TRBJ1-1, with 9 bases lining up with TRBD1. V lost 5 bases to trimming and J lost 0 bases; unmatched junction nucleotides: 4. The CDR3 is 15 residues long. Germline V CDR1 and CDR2: SNHLY, FYNNEI. DNA of the CDR3: TGTGCCAGCAGTCCAACAGGGGGCTTGAACACTGAAGCTTTCTTT. Translation gives CASSPTGGLNTEAFF.

To note about this clone: Different DNA sequences within this sample yield the same CDR3. The J gene is TRBJ2-1, the V gene TRBV5-1; 10 positions agree with TRBD2. With 0 bases clipped from V and 5 bases from J, the junction kept 2 bases outside the gene matches. Germline V gene lookup returns CDR1 SGHRS and CDR2 YFSETQ. This CDR3 has 15 amino acids. CDR3 in amino acids: CASSLGLAGNNEQFF. CDR3 nucleotides: TGCGCCAGCAGCTTGGGACTAGCGGGTAACAATGAGCAGTTCTTC.

Concerning this clone itself: This likely came from a read error, as a far larger clone is one base away. V and J are TRBV28 and TRBJ1-4, with a tentative D call TRBD1 (5 bases). Per germline, CDR1 MDHEN and CDR2 SYDVKM. Trimming took 4 bases from V and 6 from J, leaving 24 bases between them. The CDR3 has 18 residues. The CDR3 spells CASSSLGYPGTAYEKLFF. As DNA, the CDR3 is TGTGCCAGCAGTTCGCTCGGCTATCCAGGGACGGCTTATGAAAAACTGTTTTTT.

V and J are TRBV28 and TRBJ2-3, with 14 nucleotides matching TRBD2. CDR1 is MDHEN and CDR2 is SYDVKM in the germline V gene. This CDR3 spans 16 amino acids. Losses at the gene ends were 5 bases for V and 4 bases for J; bases not matched to a gene: 5. CDR3 protein: CASSRGLAGDADTQYF. CDR3 nucleotides: TGTGCCAGCAGTAGGGGACTAGCGGGAGACGCAGATACGCAGTATTTT.

V is TRBV5-8 and J is TRBJ2-2; D remains ambiguous. The V gene's germline CDR1 is SGHTS and CDR2 YDEGEE. The V gene lost 1 base and the J gene lost 2 bases, with 0 bases spanning the gap. The CDR3 is 12 residues long. The CDR3 DNA is TGTGCCAGCAGCTTGAACACCGGGGAGCTGTTTTTT. As protein: CASSLNTGELFF.

On this clone: Germline is not matched at one junction end, which may reflect a read error. V gene TRBV5-3 combines with J gene TRBJ1-1, with D perhaps TRBD1 (5 bases). TRBV5-3 is marked as an open reading frame, function uncertain. The CDR3 totals 15 residues. Written as DNA, the CDR3 is TGTGCCAGCAGCTTGCCCGGGGGAGGGGCCACTGAAGCTTTCTTT. Its translation is CASSLPGGGATEAFF.

The chain employs TRBV9 and TRBJ2-1; 14 nucleotides align to TRBD2. With 3 bases clipped from V and 0 bases from J, the junction kept 8 bases outside the gene matches. Germline CDR1 and CDR2: SGDLS and YYNGEE. CDR3 length equals 19 residues. CDR3 sequence: CASSARGTSGSSSYNEQFF. CDR3 bases: TGTGCCAGCAGCGCAAGGGGGACTAGCGGGAGTAGCTCCTACAATGAGCAGTTCTTC.

CDR3 protein: CSVEDRASTDTQYF. The CDR3 DNA reads TGCAGCGTTGAAGATCGTGCGTCCACAGATACGCAGTATTTT. This chain connects TRBV29-1 to TRBJ2-3; D is uncertain. The CDR3 runs 14 residues. Trimming stripped 0 bases from V and 2 bases from J, with 9 bases between. CDR1 SQVTM and CDR2 ANQGSEA come from the germline V gene.

The gene calls are TRBV4-1 and TRBJ2-5; 13 bases align to TRBD2. Germline lookup yields CDR1 MGHRA and CDR2 YSYEKL. The V segment lost 6 bases and the J segment 2 bases; nucleotides outside the gene matches: 6. The CDR3 totals 16 residues. Here the CDR3 reads CASSRTSGSGQETQYF. The CDR3 DNA reads as TGCGCCAGCAGTCGGACTAGCGGGAGTGGGCAAGAGACCCAGTACTTC.

This clone was counted many times. The CDR3 loop reads CASSGQGVGQYF. The CDR3 DNA is TGTGCCAGCAGTGGCCAGGGGGTTGGGCAGTACTTC. The chain couples TRBV25-1 to TRBJ2-7; 7 bases are a match to TRBD1. Germline V gene sequence: CDR1 MGHDK, CDR2 SYGVNS. The trim removed 4 bases at V and 9 bases at J, leaving 6 bases unmatched. The CDR3 contains 12 residues.

The chain employs TRBV6-6 and TRBJ1-5; the match to TRBD1 covers 8 bases. Germline lookup yields CDR1 MNHNY and CDR2 SVGAGI (reference sequence). CDR3 length: 16 residues. Trimming at V came to 6 bases and at J to 5 bases, leaving 12 bases not matched to a gene. The CDR3 region has the DNA TGTGCCAGCAGCCGGCCTAGGACAGGGAGCGATCAGCCCCAGCATTTT. Translating gives CASSRPRTGSDQPQHF.

This clone came up many times. This rearrangement joins TRBV2 to TRBJ2-5, with 12 bases fitting TRBD1. CDR3 length: 16 residues. V gave up 7 bases and J gave up 5 bases; unmatched junction bases: 11. Germline assignment: CDR1 SNHLY and CDR2 FYNNEI. CDR3 DNA: TGTGCCAGCAAATACCGGGACAGGGGGCTAGGGGAGACCCAGTACTTC. Translating gives CASKYRDRGLGETQYF.

V and J are TRBV6-5 and TRBJ2-1; 12 bases fit TRBD2. With V trimmed by 6 bases and J by 5 bases, 5 bases remained unmatched. The V gene's germline CDR1 is MNHEY and CDR2 SVGAGI. CDR3 length: 15 residues. CDR3 in DNA: TGTGCCAGCAGAAACGGACTAGCGGGACACAATGAGCAGTTCTTC. Translation gives CASRNGLAGHNEQFF.